A single sample is the source of the 22 T cell receptor beta chains below, sequenced in a study of blood T cell repertoires in COVID-19. Profiling relied on immunoSEQ multiplex PCR, and the TCRdb table lists in-frame clones only, not all of them. The sample has about 470,000 clones, roughly 90% seen once. Sequenced: PBMCs or T cells enriched from blood (not recorded which). The receptors derive from a woman aged 18 to 35 who had recovered from COVID-19.

This rearrangement joins TRBV19 to TRBJ1-3; tentatively, D is TRBD1 (5 bases). The CDR3 consists of 15 residues. Germline CDR1 reads LNHDA; CDR2 reads SQIVND (reference sequence). V gave up 4 bases and J gave up 0 bases, with 10 bases separating them. The CDR3 DNA reads as TGTGCCAGTAGTAGAGGACACCTCTCTGGAAACACCATATATTTT. Translation gives CASSRGHLSGNTIYF.

The chain links TRBV13 to TRBJ2-7, with D possibly TRBD1 on 6 matching bases. This CDR3 is 16 amino acids long. V lost 5 bases and J 4 bases, leaving 21 bases between the germline ends. From germline, CDR1 is PRHDT and CDR2 FYEKMQ (reference sequence). The CDR3, as DNA: TGTGCCAGCAGCCTGCTAACTAGACAGGCGCAATACGAGCAGTACTTC. Residues: CASSLLTRQAQYEQYF. The whole variable domain, filled in from reference TRBV13 and TRBJ2-7, reads AAGVIQSPRHLIKEKRETATLKCYPIPRHDTVYWYQQGPGQDPQFLISFYEKMQSDKGSIPDRFSAQQFSDYHSELNMSSLELGDSALYFCASSLLTRQAQYEQYFGPGTRLTVT.

This chain uses TRBV2 with TRBJ1-1, with 7 bases matching TRBD1. CDR1 is SNHLY, CDR2 FYNNEI, per germline. J lost 5 bases, V lost 6 bases, and 3 bases had no gene match. This CDR3 is built from 12 residues. CDR3 sequence: CASRQGETEAFF. CDR3 bases: TGTGCCAGCAGGCAGGGGGAAACTGAAGCTTTCTTT.

V is TRBV18 and J is TRBJ2-2; D is possibly TRBD2 (6 bases). The CDR3 length is 20 residues. Germline V gives CDR1 KGHSH, CDR2 LQKENI. V gave up 4 bases and J gave up 1 base, with 25 bases separating them. CDR3 loop: CASSQRPPGLTDLNTGELFF. CDR3 in DNA: TGTGCCAGCTCACAACGACCCCCGGGACTCACCGATTTGAACACCGGGGAGCTGTTTTTT. Drawing the rest from reference TRBV18 and TRBJ2-2, the complete variable domain is NAGVMQNPRHLVRRRGQEARLRCSPMKGHSHVYWYRQLPEEGLKFMVYLQKENIIDESGMPKERFSAEFPKEGPSILRIQQVVRGDSAAYFCASSQRPPGLTDLNTGELFFGEGSRLTVL.

The chain couples TRBV3-1 (or the pseudogene TRBV3-2) to TRBJ1-1; 7 bases match TRBD1. The CDR3 loop spans 14 amino acids. V lost 3 bases, J lost 7 bases, and 8 bases stayed unmatched. Germline V gene lookup returns CDR1 LGHDT and CDR2 YNNKEL (reference sequence). This CDR3 is CASSQSDRVGEAFF. In DNA form, the CDR3 reads TGTGCCAGCAGCCAGTCCGACAGGGTAGGTGAAGCTTTCTTT.

V usage is TRBV30 and J usage is TRBJ1-2; 7 bases are shared with TRBD1. Germline CDR1 reads GTSNPN; CDR2 reads SVGIG (reference sequence). V lost 1 base, J lost 7 bases, and 9 bases stayed unmatched. This CDR3 has 14 amino acids. The CDR3 here is CAWSGQTGSSGYTF. CDR3 nucleotides: TGTGCCTGGAGTGGGCAGACAGGGTCAAGTGGCTACACCTTC.

The chain employs TRBV6-5 and TRBJ1-6, with 7 positions matching TRBD1. The germline CDR1 and CDR2 sequences are MNHEY and SVGAGI. The CDR3 consists of 15 residues. The junction had 15 bases not matched to a gene; V was cut back by 5 bases and J by 14 bases. The CDR3 nucleotides read TGTGCCAGCAGTCCGCTTGGGACAGCCATCGGTTCCCTCCACTTT. Its translation: CASSPLGTAIGSLHF.

The chain uses TRBV5-1 and TRBJ1-1; D call uncertain. Trimming cost V 4 bases and J 1 base, with 14 bases left between them. The CDR3 runs 15 residues. Per the germline V gene, CDR1 is SGHRS and CDR2 is YFSETQ. The CDR3: CASSTWGGTNTEAFF. CDR3 bases: TGCGCCAGCAGCACCTGGGGAGGAACGAACACTGAAGCTTTCTTT.

The V call is TRBV7-9, the J call TRBJ1-5; maybe TRBD1 (6 bases). Germline V gene lookup returns CDR1 SEHNR and CDR2 FQNEAQ (reference sequence). The V and J ends lost 6 bases and 4 bases respectively, with 22 bases between them. This CDR3 is built from 17 residues. The DNA for the CDR3 is TGTGCCAGCAGTACCGGTTACAGGGAAGGGGTTAATCAGCCCCAGCATTTT. This sequence encodes CASSTGYREGVNQPQHF.

The chain links TRBV7-2 to TRBJ2-6; TRBD1 aligns across 10 bases. The V and J ends lost 5 bases and 0 bases, in that order; junction bases with no gene match: 7. Germline assignment: CDR1 SGHTA and CDR2 FQGNSA. The CDR3 extends over 18 amino acids. The DNA for the CDR3 is TGTGCCAGCAGCCACTGGGACAGGGGAGACTCTGGGGCCAACGTCCTGACTTTC. It specifies CASSHWDRGDSGANVLTF.

This sequence joins TRBV6-5 and TRBJ1-1, with D possibly matching TRBD1 (6 bases). Germline loops: CDR1 MNHEY, CDR2 SVGAGI. The CDR3 contains 14 residues. The germline V and J ends were trimmed by 4 bases and 5 bases, with 14 bases remaining between them. The chain's CDR3 is CASSLQGLRTEAFF. CDR3 nucleotide sequence: TGTGCCAGCAGTTTACAGGGTTTAAGAACTGAAGCTTTCTTT.

The chain employs TRBV6-5 and TRBJ1-2, with 10 bases lining up with TRBD1. The CDR3 has 14 residues. The V gene's germline CDR1 is MNHEY and CDR2 SVGAGI. V lost 7 bases to trimming and J lost 3 bases; unmatched junction nucleotides: 5. The DNA for the CDR3 is TGTGCCAGCAACCAGGACAGGGGGGACTATGGCTACACCTTC. Its translation is CASNQDRGDYGYTF.

This clone was detected once. The V call is TRBV18, the J call TRBJ1-5, with 10 bases lining up with TRBD1. The length of the CDR3 is 15 residues. The V and J ends lost 1 base and 10 bases, in that order; junction bases with no gene match: 7. CDR1 KGHSH and CDR2 LQKENI come from the germline V gene. CDR3 sequence reads: CASSPLGTGVGPQHF. CDR3 nucleotide sequence: TGTGCCAGCTCACCACTAGGGACAGGGGTGGGCCCCCAGCATTTT.

The V gene is TRBV6-5, the J gene TRBJ1-1; 7 positions match TRBD1. The V and J ends lost 6 bases and 7 bases, in that order; junction bases with no gene match: 8. The V gene's germline CDR1 is MNHEY and CDR2 SVGAGI. The CDR3 is 13 amino acids. The CDR3 sequence is CASSNRGVDEAFF. The CDR3 DNA reads as TGTGCCAGCAGCAACAGGGGAGTTGATGAAGCTTTCTTT.

The rearrangement links TRBV6-1 to TRBJ2-2; 8 positions agree with TRBD1. The CDR3 length is 17 residues. Trimming took 4 bases from V and 3 from J; bases not matched to a gene: 10. In germline, CDR1 is MNHNS, CDR2 SASEGT. The CDR3 region has the DNA TGTGCCAGCAGTGCCCGGGGACAGGCACACGACACCGGGGAGCTGTTTTTT. Amino acid sequence: CASSARGQAHDTGELFF.

This sequence joins TRBV2 and TRBJ1-5; 8 bases align to TRBD1. V lost 5 bases to trimming and J lost 4 bases; unmatched junction nucleotides: 7. The CDR3 length is 15 residues. The V gene's germline CDR1 is SNHLY and CDR2 FYNNEI. The CDR3: CASSWTGWENQPQHF. The CDR3 nucleotides are TGTGCCAGCAGTTGGACAGGGTGGGAGAATCAGCCCCAGCATTTT.

The chain links TRBV15 to TRBJ1-5; D is ambiguous. Trimming removed 9 bases at V and 4 bases at J, with 16 bases between. Germline V CDR1 and CDR2: LNHNV, YYDKDF (reference sequence). There are 14 residues in the CDR3. The CDR3, as DNA: TGTGCCACTGAATCCCGACTGGTAAATCAGCCCCAGCATTTT. Translating gives CATESRLVNQPQHF.

The chain recombines TRBV5-5 with TRBJ1-1, with D possibly matching TRBD1 (5 bases). CDR1 SGHKS and CDR2 YYEKEE come from the germline V gene (reference sequence). Deletions cut 3 bases from V and 3 bases from J, with 9 bases between. This CDR3 is built from 13 residues. The CDR3 loop reads CASSSTGDTEAFF. The CDR3 bases are TGTGCCAGCAGCTCTACAGGCGACACTGAAGCTTTCTTT.

The gene calls are TRBV2 and TRBJ2-3, with D unclear. V was clipped by 2 bases and J by 6 bases, with 6 bases between them. Germline CDR1 reads SNHLY; CDR2 reads FYNNEI. CDR3 length: 12 amino acids. The CDR3 DNA reads as TGTGCCAGCAGTGAAAGGAGCGATACGCAGTATTTT. Amino acids: CASSERSDTQYF.

J is TRBJ1-6 and V is TRBV6-6, with D tentatively TRBD1 (6 bases). Trimming shortened V by 2 bases and J by 9 bases, and 14 bases separated the two germline ends. The CDR3 totals 15 residues. Germline V lookup: CDR1 MNHNY, CDR2 SVGAGI (reference sequence). CDR3 residues: CASSYAGEQGSPLHF. The DNA for the CDR3 is TGTGCCAGCAGTTACGCGGGAGAACAGGGTTCACCCCTCCACTTT.

This rearrangement joins TRBV1 to TRBJ2-3; the table's D gene call, TRBD2, was not cross checked with the DNA. TRBV1 is a pseudogene segment. This CDR3 has 14 residues. Here the CDR3 DNA reads TGCACCCACCGGACTAGCGGGAAACAAGATACGCAGTATTTT. It translates to CTHRTSGKQDTQYF.

The chain joins TRBV9 to TRBJ2-3; weak D call: TRBD2 (6 bases). Trimming shortened V by 3 bases and J by 2 bases, and 16 bases separated the two germline ends. The CDR3 contains 16 residues. Germline V gene lookup returns CDR1 SGDLS and CDR2 YYNGEE. DNA for the CDR3: TGTGCCAGCAGCGGCGGAGGGTCAGGTCCCACAGATACGCAGTATTTT. It yields the protein CASSGGGSGPTDTQYF.